This T cell receptor beta chain was recorded in a study of T-cell reconstitution after alpha-beta-depleted transplantation in children. A TCRbeta library incorporating unique molecular identifiers was prepared. A single record per CDR3 protein comes from TCRdb applying MiXCR to the PCR reads. The sample carries around 960,000 distinct CDR3 sequences, about 29% recorded once. Regarding the study as a whole: Hyperexpanded clones declined; after one year, newly produced T cells mostly supplied diversity. High day-60 TCRbeta diversity in some patients came from surviving recipient T cells and thymic progenitors. Alpha-beta T cells about two months after transplant reportedly derived from several hundred expanded graft clones.

Details on this clonotype: Its antigen is as yet unknown.

The material sequenced was PBMCs, mostly from graft donor cells, taken 360 days after TCRalphabeta/CD19-depleted stem cell transplant. The clonotype comes from a boy under two years old who had a stem cell transplant for SCID, so the T cells may come from the graft donor.

The CDR3 loop is CSASHWTGDQETQYF. The CDR3 DNA is TGCAGTGCTAGTCATTGGACAGGGGACCAAGAGACCCAGTACTTC. The rearrangement joins TRBV20-1 to TRBJ2-5, with TRBD1 identical over 9 bases. Trimming at V came to 3 bases and at J to 0 bases, leaving 5 bases not matched to a gene. CDR1 is DFQATT, CDR2 SNEGSKA, per germline (reference sequence). The CDR3 has 15 amino acids.